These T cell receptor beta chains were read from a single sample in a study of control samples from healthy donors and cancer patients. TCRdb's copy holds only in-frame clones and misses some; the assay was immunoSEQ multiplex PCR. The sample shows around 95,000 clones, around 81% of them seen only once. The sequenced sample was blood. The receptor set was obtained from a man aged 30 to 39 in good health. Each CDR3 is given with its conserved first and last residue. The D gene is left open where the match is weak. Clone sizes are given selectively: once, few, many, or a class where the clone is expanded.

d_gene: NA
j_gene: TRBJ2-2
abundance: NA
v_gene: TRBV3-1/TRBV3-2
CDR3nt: TGTGCCAGCAGCCAAGATCTTAGCGTACCCGGGGAGCTGTTTTTT
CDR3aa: CASSQDLSVPGELFF

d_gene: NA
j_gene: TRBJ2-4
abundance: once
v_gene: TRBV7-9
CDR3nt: TGTGCCGGTTATTCCAAAAACATTCAGTACTTC
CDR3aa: CAGYSKNIQYF

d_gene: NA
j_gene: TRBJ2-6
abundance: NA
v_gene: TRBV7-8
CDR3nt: TGTGCCAGCAGCTTAGGGCCCTCCGCTGCCAACGTCCTGACTTTC
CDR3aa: CASSLGPSAANVLTF

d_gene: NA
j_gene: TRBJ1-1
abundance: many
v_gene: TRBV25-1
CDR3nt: TGTGCCAGCAGTGCTGGGGGCGCGAACACTGAAGCTTTCTTT
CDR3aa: CASSAGGANTEAFF

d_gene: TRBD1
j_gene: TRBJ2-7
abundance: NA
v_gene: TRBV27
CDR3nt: TGTGCCAGCTCACTGTCGTTGGGGACAGGGCAACACGAGCAGTACTTC
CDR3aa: CASSLSLGTGQHEQYF

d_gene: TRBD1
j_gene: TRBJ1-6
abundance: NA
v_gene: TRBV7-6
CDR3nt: TGTGCCAGCAGCAGGAACGGACAGGGGGGTTCACCCCTCCACTTT
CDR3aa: CASSRNGQGGSPLHF

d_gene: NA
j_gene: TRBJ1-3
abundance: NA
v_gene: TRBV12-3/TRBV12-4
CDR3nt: TGTGCCAGCAGTTCCGCCGACAGAAACACCATATATTTT
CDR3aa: CASSSADRNTIYF

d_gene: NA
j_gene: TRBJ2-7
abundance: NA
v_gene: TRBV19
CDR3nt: TGTGCCAGTAGTATCGCTCAGGGCGGTTACGAGCAGTACTTC
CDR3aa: CASSIAQGGYEQYF

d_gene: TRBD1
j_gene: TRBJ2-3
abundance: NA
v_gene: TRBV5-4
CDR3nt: TGTGCCAGCAGCCTCACAGGGGAGAGCACAGATACGCAGTATTTT
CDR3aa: CASSLTGESTDTQYF

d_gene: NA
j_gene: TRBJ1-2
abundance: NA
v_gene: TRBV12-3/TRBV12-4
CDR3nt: TGTGCCAGCAGTTACTATAACAGTGGCTACACCTTC
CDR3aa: CASSYYNSGYTF

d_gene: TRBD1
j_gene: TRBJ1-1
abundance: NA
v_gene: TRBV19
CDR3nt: TGTGCCAGTAGTATAGGGCACAGGGGGGTTAAGAGCACTGAAGCTTTCTTT
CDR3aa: CASSIGHRGVKSTEAFF

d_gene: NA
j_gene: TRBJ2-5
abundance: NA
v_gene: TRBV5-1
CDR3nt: TGCGCCAGCAGCTTGGGGACGACCGGGGAAGGGGCCCAGTACTTC
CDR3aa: CASSLGTTGEGAQYF

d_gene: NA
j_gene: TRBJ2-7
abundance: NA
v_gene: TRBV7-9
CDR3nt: TGTGCCAGCGCAACTCCCCCCTACGAGCAGTACTTC
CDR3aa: CASATPPYEQYF

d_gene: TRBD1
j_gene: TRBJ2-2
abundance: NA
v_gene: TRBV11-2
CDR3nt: TGTGCCAGCAGCTTAGTCTCAGGGGGCAAAACCGGGGAGCTGTTTTTT
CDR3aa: CASSLVSGGKTGELFF

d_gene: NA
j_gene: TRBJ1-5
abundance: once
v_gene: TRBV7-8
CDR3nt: TGTGCCAGCAGTTATACAAATAGCAATCAGCCCCAGCATTTT
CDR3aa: CASSYTNSNQPQHF

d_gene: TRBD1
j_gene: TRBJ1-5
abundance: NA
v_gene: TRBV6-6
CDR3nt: TGTGCCAGCAGTACGACAGGGGGCGATCAGCCCCAGCATTTT
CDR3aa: CASSTTGGDQPQHF

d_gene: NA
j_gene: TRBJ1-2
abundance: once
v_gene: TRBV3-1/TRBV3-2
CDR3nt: TGTGCCAGCAGCCCCTCAGCCCCGGGACACGGGCCGACTAACTATGGCTACACCTTC
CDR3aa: CASSPSAPGHGPTNYGYTF

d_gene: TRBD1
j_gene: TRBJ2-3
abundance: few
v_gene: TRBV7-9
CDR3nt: TGTGCCAGCAGCTTCATCAAGGGGGCTCCACCTAAGGGCACAGATACGCAGTATTTT
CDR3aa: CASSFIKGAPPKGTDTQYF

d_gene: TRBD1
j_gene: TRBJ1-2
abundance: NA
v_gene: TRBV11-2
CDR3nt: TGTGCCAGCAGCTTCCGACAGGGTGGCCGGTACCACTATGGCTACACCTTC
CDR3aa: CASSFRQGGRYHYGYTF

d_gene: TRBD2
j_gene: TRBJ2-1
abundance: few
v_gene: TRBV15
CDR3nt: TGTGCCACCAGCAGAGTCAGCGGGGGGGCCTACAATGAGCAGTTCTTC
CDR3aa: CATSRVSGGAYNEQFF

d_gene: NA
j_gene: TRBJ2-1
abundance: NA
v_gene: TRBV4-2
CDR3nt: TGTGCCAGCAGCCAAGACTTGGGTAGCTCCTACAATGAGCAGTTCTTC
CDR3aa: CASSQDLGSSYNEQFF

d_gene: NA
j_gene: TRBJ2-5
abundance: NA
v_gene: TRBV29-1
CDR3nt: TGCAGCGTTGCGCCGGGGGTGGAGACCCAGTACTTC
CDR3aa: CSVAPGVETQYF

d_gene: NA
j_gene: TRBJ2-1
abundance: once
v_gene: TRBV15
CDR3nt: TGTGCCACCAGCAGAGTTGACGAGCAGTTCTTC
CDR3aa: CATSRVDEQFF

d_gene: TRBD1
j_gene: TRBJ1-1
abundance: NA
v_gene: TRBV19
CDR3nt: TGTGCCAGTAGACGACTGGACAGGGGCACTGAAGCTTTCTTT
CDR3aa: CASRRLDRGTEAFF

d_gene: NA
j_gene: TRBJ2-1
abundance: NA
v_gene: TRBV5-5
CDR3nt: TGTGCCAGCAGCTTCCGGGACACCTCATACAATGAGCAGTTCTTC
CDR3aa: CASSFRDTSYNEQFF

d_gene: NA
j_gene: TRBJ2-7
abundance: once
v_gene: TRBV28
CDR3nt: TGTGCCAGCAGTTTGAGAGGCTCTAGCTCCTACGAGCAGTACTTC
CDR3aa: CASSLRGSSSYEQYF

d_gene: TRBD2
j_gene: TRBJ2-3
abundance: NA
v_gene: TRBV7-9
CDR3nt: TGTGCCAGCAGCTTATCTAGCGGGGACCCCACAGATACGCAGTATTTT
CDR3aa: CASSLSSGDPTDTQYF

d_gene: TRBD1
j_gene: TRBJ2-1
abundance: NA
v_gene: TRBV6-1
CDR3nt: TGTGCCAGCAGTGAAGACAGGGGACCCTACAATGAGCAGTTCTTC
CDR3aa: CASSEDRGPYNEQFF

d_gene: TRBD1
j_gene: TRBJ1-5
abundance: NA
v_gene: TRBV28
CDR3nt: TGTGCCAGCAAAAGAACCGGGACAGGGGGCTCTCAGCCCCAGCATTTT
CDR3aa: CASKRTGTGGSQPQHF

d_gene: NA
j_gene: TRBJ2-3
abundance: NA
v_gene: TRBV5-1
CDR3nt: TGCGCCAGCAGCTTGAGCCGGGACTCCTACACAGATACGCAGTATTTT
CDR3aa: CASSLSRDSYTDTQYF

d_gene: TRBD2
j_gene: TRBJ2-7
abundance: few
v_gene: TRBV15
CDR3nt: TGTGCCACCAGCAGAGGTGGCGGGGGGACCTCCTACGAGCAGTACTTC
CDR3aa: CATSRGGGGTSYEQYF

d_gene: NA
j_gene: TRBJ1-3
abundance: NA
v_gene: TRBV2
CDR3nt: TGTGCCAGCAGATCGATGACAGGCGGAAACACCATATATTTT
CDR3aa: CASRSMTGGNTIYF

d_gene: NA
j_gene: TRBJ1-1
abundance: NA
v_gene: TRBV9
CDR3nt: TGTGCCAGCAGCGTAGGCGCGGGGGGAAACACTGAAGCTTTCTTT
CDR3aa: CASSVGAGGNTEAFF

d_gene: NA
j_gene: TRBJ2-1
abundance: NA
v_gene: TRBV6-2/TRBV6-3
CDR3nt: TGTGCCAGCAGTACAGGGTTCAATGAGCAGTTCTTC
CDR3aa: CASSTGFNEQFF

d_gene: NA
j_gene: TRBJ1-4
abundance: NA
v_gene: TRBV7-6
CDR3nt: TGTGCCAGCAGCCGACAGCCAGGCAAGAATGAAAAACTGTTTTTT
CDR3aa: CASSRQPGKNEKLFF

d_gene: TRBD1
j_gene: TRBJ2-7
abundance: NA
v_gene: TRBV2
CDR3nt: TGTGCCAGCCGGGACAGGGTCGACGAGCAGTACTTC
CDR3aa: CASRDRVDEQYF

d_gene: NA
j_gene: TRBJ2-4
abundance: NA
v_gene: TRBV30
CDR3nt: TGTGCCTGGAGTGTATCACAGAAAAACATTCAGTACTTC
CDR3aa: CAWSVSQKNIQYF

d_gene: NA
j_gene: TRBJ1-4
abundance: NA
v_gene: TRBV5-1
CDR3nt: TGCGCCAGCAGCTTGAACTCCAGGTTCGGTGAAAAACTGTTTTTT
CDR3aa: CASSLNSRFGEKLFF

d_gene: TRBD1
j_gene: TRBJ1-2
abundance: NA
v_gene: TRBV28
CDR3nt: TGTGCCAGCAGTTCCGGACAGGGTTCTCGTGGCTACACCTTC
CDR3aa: CASSSGQGSRGYTF

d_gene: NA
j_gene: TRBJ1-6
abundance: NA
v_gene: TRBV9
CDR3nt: TGTGCCAGCAGCGAAAGGGGTGATTCACCCCTCCACTTT
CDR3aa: CASSERGDSPLHF

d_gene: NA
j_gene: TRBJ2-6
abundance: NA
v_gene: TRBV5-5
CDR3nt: TGTGCCAGCAGCCGAGAAGGGGCCGGGGCCAACGTCCTGACTTTC
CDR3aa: CASSREGAGANVLTF

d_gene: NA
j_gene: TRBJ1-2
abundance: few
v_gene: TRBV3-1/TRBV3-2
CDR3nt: TGTGCCAGCAGCCAAGCTGACTACGGTGGCTACACCTTC
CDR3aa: CASSQADYGGYTF

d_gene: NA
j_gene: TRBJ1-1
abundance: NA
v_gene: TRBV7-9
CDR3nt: TGTGCCAGCAGCTTAACATCGGGGAACACTGAAGCTTTCTTT
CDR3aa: CASSLTSGNTEAFF

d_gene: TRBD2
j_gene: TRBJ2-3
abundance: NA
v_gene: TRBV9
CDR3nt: TGTGCCAGCAGCGTAGAAGGCCCCGGGAGTAGCGGGTACAGCACAGATACGCAGTATTTT
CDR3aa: CASSVEGPGSSGYSTDTQYF

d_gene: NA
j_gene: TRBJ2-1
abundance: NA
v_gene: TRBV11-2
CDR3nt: TGTGCCAGCAGCTTAGCCCCCCCTACCGAGCAGTTCTTC
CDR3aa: CASSLAPPTEQFF

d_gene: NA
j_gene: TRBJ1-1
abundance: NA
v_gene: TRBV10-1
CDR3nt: TGCGCCAGCAGTGAAGGCCGTCACACTGAAGCTTTCTTT
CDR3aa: CASSEGRHTEAFF

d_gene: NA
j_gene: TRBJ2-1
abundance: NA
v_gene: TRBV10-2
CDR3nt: TGCGCCAGCAGTGAGTTCTCCTCCCCGGGCCCCTACAATGAGCAGTTCTTC
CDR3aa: CASSEFSSPGPYNEQFF

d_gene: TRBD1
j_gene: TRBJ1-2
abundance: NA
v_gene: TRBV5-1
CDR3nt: TGCGCCAGCAGCCCTACAGGGGACTATGGCTACACCTTC
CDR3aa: CASSPTGDYGYTF

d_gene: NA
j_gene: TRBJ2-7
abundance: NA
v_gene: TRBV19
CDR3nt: TGTGCCAGCTCGGGCGGCTCCACCAGCTCCTACGAGCAGTACTTC
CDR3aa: CASSGGSTSSYEQYF

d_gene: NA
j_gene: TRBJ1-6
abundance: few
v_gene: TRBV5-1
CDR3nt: TGCGCCAGCAGCTTGGATCAGAGCTCCTATAATTCACCCCTCCACTTT
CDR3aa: CASSLDQSSYNSPLHF

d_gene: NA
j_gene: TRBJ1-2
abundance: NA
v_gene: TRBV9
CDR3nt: TGTGCCAGCAGCGTAGAGGCGGAGCCGTATGGTGATGGCTACACCTTC
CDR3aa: CASSVEAEPYGDGYTF